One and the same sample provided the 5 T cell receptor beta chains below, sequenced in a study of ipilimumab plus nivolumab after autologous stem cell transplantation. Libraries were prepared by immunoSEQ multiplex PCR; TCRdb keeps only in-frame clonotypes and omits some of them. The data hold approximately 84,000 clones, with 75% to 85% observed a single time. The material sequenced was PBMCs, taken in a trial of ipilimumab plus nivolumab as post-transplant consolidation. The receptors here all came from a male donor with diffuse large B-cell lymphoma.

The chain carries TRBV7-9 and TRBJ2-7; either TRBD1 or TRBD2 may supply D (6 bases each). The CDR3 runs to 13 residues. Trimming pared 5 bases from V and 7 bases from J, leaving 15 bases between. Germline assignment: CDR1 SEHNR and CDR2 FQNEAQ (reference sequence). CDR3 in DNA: TGTGCCAGCAGCGAGGGGGACTCTTTAGAGCAGTACTTC. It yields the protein CASSEGDSLEQYF.

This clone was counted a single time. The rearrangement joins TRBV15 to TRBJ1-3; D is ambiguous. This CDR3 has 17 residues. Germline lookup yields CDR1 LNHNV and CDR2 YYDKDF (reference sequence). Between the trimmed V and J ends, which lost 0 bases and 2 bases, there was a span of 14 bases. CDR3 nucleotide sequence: TGTGCCACCAGCAGAGATTTCGCTTTCCGGGCTGGAAACACCATATATTTT. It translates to CATSRDFAFRAGNTIYF.

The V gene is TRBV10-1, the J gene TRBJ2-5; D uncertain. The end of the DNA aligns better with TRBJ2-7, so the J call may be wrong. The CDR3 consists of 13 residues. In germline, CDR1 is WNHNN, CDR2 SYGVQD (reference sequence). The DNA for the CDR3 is TGCGCCAGCAGTGAAGCCCCCGGGTACGAGCAGTACTTC. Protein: CASSEAPGYEQYF.

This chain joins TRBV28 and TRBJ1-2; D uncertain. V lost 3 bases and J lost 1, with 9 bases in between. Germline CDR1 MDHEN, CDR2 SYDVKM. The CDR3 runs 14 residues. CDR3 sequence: CASSFREGNYGYTF. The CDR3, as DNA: TGTGCCAGCAGTTTTAGGGAGGGTAACTATGGCTACACCTTC.

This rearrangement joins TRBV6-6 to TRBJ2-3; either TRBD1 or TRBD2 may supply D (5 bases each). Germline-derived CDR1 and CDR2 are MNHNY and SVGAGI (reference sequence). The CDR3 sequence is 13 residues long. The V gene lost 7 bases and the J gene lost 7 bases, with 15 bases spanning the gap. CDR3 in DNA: TGTGCCAGCACGGGACCGGGTCTGAATACGCAGTATTTT. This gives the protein CASTGPGLNTQYF.